This T cell receptor beta chain comes out of a study of post-analysis software for immune sequencing data. Points from the study as a whole: Four or five TRBV segments were significantly more frequent in patients than in controls. TRBV5-6, TRBV5-1 and TRBV20-1 were among these segments.

As regards this clonotype: Its antigen is unidentified.

The CDR3 covers 15 residues. V trimming: 6 bases; J trimming: 3 bases; junction bases outside the gene matches: 6. The germline gives CDR1 SGHRS, CDR2 YFSETQ. Prepared TCR beta cDNA libraries contained unique molecular identifiers. A single record per CDR3 protein comes from TCRdb applying MiXCR to the PCR reads. The sample has roughly 400,000 distinct CDR3 sequences, about 39% seen once. The chain is built from TRBV5-1 and TRBJ2-1; 10 nucleotides match TRBD1. The sequence derives from a girl aged 2 to 10 with multiple sclerosis. The sample was blood. CDR3 in amino acids: CASTGGDRGYNEQFF. CDR3 DNA sequence: TGCGCCAGCACCGGGGGGGACAGGGGCTACAATGAGCAGTTCTTC. Full variable domain (remainder filled in from reference TRBV5-1 and TRBJ2-1): KAGVTQTPRYLIKTRGQQVTLSCSPISGHRSVSWYQQTPGQGLQFLFEYFSETQRNKGNFPGRFSGRQFSNSRSEMNVSTLELGDSALYLCASTGGDRGYNEQFFGPGTRLTVL.